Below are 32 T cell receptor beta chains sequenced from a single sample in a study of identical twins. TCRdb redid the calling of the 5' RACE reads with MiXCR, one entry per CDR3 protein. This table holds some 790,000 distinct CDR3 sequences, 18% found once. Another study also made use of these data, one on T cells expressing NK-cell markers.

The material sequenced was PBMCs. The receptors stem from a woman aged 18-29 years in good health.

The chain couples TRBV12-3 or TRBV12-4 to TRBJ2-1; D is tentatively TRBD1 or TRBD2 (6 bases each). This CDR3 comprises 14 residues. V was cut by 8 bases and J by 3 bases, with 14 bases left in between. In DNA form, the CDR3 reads TGTGCCAGCCGAGTGGGGGGCGGCTACAATGAGCAGTTCTTC. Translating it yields CASRVGGGYNEQFF.

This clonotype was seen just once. DNA for the CDR3: TGTGCCAGCGCAACAGCACCCTTGGATGAAAAACTGTTTTTT. This encodes CASATAPLDEKLFF. This chain connects TRBV7-9 to TRBJ1-4, with D hard to call. Looked up from germline, CDR1 is SEHNR and CDR2 is FQNEAQ (reference sequence). V was pared by 8 bases and J by 6 bases, with 16 bases between. The CDR3 has 14 amino acids.

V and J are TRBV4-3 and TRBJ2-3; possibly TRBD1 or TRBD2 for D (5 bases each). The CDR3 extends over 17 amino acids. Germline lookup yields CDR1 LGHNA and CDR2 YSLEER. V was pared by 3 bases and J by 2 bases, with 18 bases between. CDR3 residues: CASSHPRDAYFTDTQYF. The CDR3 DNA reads TGCGCCAGCAGCCATCCCCGGGACGCCTACTTCACAGATACGCAGTATTTT.

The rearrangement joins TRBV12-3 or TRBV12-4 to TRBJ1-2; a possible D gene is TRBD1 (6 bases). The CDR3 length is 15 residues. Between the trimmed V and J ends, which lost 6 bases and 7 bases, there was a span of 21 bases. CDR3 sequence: CASSESVGGRRGYTF. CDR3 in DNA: TGTGCCAGCAGCGAGTCTGTCGGGGGGCGTCGTGGCTACACCTTC.

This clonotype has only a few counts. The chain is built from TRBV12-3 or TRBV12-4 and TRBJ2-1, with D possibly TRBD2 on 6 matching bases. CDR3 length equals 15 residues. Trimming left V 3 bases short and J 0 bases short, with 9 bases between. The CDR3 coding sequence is TGTGCCAGCAGTTTTCTAGCGCGCTCCTACAATGAGCAGTTCTTC. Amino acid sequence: CASSFLARSYNEQFF.

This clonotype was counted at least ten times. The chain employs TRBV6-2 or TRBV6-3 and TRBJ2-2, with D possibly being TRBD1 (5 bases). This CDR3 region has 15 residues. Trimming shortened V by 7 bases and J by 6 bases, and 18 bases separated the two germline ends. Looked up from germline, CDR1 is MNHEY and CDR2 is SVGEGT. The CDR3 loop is CASIRGDRVAGELFF. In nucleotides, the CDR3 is TGTGCCAGCATTCGAGGTGACAGAGTCGCCGGGGAGCTGTTTTTT.

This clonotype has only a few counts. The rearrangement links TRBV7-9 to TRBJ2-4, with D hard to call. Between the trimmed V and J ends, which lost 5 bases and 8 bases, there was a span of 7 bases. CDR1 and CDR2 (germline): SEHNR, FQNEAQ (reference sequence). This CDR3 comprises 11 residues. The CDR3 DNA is TGTGCCAGCAGCCCTATATACATTCAGTACTTC. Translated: CASSPIYIQYF.

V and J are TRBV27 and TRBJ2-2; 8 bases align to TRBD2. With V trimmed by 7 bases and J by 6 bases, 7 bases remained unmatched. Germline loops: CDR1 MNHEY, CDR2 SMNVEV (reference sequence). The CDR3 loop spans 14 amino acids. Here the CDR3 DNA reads TGTGCCAGCAAGCGGGGGCGTAACGCCGGGGAGCTGTTTTTT. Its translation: CASKRGRNAGELFF.

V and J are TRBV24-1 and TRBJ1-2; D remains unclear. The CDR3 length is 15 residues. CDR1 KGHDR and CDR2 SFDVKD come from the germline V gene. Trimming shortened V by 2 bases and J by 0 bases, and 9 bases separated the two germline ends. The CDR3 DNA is TGTGCCACCAGTGATTCTGCCAGCCCTAACTATGGCTACACCTTC. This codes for CATSDSASPNYGYTF.

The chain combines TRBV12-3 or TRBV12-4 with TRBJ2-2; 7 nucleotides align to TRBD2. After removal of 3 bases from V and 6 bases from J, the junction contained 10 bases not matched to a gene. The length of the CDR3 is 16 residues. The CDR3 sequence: CASSFGLADVSGELFF. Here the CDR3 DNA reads TGTGCCAGCAGTTTTGGCCTAGCGGATGTGTCCGGGGAGCTGTTTTTT.

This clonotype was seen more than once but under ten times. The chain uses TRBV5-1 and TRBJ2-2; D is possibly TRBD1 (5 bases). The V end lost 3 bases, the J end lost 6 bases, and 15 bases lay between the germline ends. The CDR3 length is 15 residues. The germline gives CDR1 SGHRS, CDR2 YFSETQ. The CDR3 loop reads CASSSTATNAGELFF. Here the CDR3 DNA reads TGCGCCAGCAGCTCGACAGCCACTAACGCCGGGGAGCTGTTTTTT.

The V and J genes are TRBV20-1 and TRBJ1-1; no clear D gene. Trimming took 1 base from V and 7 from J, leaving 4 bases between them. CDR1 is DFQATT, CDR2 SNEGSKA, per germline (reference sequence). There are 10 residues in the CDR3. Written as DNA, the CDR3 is TGCAGTGCTAGAGGGGGTGAAGCTTTCTTT. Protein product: CSARGGEAFF.

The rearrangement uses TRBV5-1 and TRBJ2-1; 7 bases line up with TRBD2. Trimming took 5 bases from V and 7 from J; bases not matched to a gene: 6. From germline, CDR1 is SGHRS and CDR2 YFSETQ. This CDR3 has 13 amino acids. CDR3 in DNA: TGCGCCAGCAGAACCATCGGGGGGAATGAGCAGTTCTTC. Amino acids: CASRTIGGNEQFF.

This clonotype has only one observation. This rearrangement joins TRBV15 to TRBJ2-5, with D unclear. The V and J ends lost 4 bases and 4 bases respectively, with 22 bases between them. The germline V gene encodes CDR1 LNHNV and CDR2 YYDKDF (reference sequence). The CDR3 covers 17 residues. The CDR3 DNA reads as TGTGCCACCAGCACCCCCCCTGCCCCGCCGGGCCCAGAGACCCAGTACTTC. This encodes CATSTPPAPPGPETQYF.

The DNA for the CDR3 is TGTGCCAGCAGTTTCAGAGGGCAGGAGCAGTTCTTC. Its protein is CASSFRGQEQFF. V gene TRBV12-3 or TRBV12-4 combines with J gene TRBJ2-1; D is perhaps TRBD2 (5 bases). This CDR3 spans 12 amino acids. Between the trimmed V and J ends, which lost 3 bases and 10 bases, there was a span of 10 bases.

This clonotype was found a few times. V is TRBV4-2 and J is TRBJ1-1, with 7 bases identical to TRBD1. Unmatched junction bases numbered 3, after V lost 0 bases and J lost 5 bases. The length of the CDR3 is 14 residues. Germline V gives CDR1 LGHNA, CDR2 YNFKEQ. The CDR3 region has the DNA TGTGCCAGCAGCCAAGACTCAGGGGGGACTGAAGCTTTCTTT. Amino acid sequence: CASSQDSGGTEAFF.

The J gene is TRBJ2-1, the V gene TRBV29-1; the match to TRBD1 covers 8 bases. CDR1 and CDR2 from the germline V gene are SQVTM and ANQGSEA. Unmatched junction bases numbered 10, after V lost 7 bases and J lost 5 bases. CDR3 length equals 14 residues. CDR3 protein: CSAQRDRYDNEQFF. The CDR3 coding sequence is TGCAGCGCTCAACGGGACAGGTATGACAATGAGCAGTTCTTC.

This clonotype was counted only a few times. CDR3 in DNA: TGTGCCAGCAGCTTTCTGGCGGGGGGGCTGGGCACAGATACGCAGTATTTT. Translation: CASSFLAGGLGTDTQYF. The rearrangement joins TRBV5-5 to TRBJ2-3; 9 bases agree with TRBD2. The trim removed 2 bases at V and 1 base at J, leaving 8 bases unmatched. The germline V gene has CDR1 SGHKS and CDR2 YYEKEE (reference sequence). This CDR3 region has 17 residues.

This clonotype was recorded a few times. The CDR3 DNA reads as TGTGCCAGCAGCCCGTTTCGCGGAGAGACCCAGTACTTC. Translation gives CASSPFRGETQYF. This chain connects TRBV7-3 to TRBJ2-5; unclear D gene. The CDR3 contains 13 residues. Germline V gives CDR1 SGHTA, CDR2 FQGTGA. The germline V and J ends were trimmed by 5 bases and 4 bases, with 11 bases remaining between them.

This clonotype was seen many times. CDR3 DNA: TGTGCCAGCTCGACAGGGAGTAAAGCGTTCTTC. Amino acid sequence: CASSTGSKAFF. The chain carries TRBV12-3 or TRBV12-4 and TRBJ2-1; 7 bases align to TRBD1. This CDR3 has 11 residues. Trimming took 8 bases from V and 15 from J; bases not matched to a gene: 10.

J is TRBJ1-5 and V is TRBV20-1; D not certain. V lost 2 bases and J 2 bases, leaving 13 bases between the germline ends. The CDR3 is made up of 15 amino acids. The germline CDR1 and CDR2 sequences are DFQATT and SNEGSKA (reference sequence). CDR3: CSARIGGGGNQPQHF. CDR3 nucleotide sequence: TGCAGTGCTAGAATCGGCGGCGGCGGCAATCAGCCCCAGCATTTT.

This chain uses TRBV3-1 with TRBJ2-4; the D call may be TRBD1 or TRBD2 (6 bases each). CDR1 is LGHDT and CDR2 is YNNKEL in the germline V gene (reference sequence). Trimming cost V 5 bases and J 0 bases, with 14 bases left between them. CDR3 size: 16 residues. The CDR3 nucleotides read TGTGCCAGCAGCGACCTAGGGGGGCAAGCCAAAAACATTCAGTACTTC. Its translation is CASSDLGGQAKNIQYF. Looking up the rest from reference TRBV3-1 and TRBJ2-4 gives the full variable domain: DTAVSQTPKYLVTQMGNDKSIKCEQNLGHDTMYWYKQDSKKFLKIMFSYNNKELIINETVPNRFSPKSPDKAHLNLHINSLELGDSAVYFCASSDLGGQAKNIQYFGAGTRLSVL.

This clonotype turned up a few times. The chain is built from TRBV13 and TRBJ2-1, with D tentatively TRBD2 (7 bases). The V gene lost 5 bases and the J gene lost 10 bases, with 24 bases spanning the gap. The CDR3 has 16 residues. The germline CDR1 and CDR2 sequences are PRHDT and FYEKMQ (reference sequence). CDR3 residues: CASSPAWGRENREQFF. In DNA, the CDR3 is TGTGCCAGCAGCCCAGCTTGGGGGCGGGAGAATCGGGAGCAGTTCTTC.

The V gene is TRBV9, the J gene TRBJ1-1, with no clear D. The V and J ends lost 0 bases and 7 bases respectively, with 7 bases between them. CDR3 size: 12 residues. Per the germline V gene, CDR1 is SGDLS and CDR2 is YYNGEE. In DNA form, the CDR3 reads TGTGCCAGCAGCGTAGGGGGAGGTGAAGCTTTCTTT. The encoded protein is CASSVGGGEAFF.

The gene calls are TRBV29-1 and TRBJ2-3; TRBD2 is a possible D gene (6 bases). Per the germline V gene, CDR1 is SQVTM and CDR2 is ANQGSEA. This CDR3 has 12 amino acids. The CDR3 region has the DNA TGCACCCTCACGCGGGATGTCGATACGCAGTATTTT. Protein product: CTLTRDVDTQYF.

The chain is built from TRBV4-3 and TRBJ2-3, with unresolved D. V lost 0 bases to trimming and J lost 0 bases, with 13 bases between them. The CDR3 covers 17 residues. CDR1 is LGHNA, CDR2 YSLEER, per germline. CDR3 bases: TGCGCCAGCAGCCAAGAAGTTTCCGGATACAGCACAGATACGCAGTATTTT. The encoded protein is CASSQEVSGYSTDTQYF.

The chain's CDR3 is CASSASRSGGYTF. The CDR3 region has the DNA TGTGCCAGCAGCGCCTCTCGGTCGGGTGGCTACACCTTC. This sequence joins TRBV9 and TRBJ1-2; D not resolved. The V and J ends lost 3 bases and 7 bases respectively, with 13 bases between them. This CDR3 has 13 amino acids. Germline CDR1 reads SGDLS; CDR2 reads YYNGEE.

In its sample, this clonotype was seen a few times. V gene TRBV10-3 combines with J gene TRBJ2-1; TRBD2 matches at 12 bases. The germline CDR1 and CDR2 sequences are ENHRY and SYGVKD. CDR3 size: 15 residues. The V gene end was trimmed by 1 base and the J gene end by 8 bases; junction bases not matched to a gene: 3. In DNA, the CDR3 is TGTGCCATCAGTGAGTTCCTAGCGGGGGGGGATGAGCAGTTCTTC. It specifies CAISEFLAGGDEQFF.

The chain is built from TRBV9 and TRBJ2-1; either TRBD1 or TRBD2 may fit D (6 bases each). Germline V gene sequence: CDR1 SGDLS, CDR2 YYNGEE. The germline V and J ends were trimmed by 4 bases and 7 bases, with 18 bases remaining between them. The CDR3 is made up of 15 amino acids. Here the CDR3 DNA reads TGTGCCAGCAGCTACTCTTGGGGGGCTTCGAATGAGCAGTTCTTC. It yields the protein CASSYSWGASNEQFF.

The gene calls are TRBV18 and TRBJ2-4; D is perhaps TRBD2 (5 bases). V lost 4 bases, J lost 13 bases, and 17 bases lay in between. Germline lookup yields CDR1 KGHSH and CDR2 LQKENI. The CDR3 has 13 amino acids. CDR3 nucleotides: TGTGCCAGCTCACTTTCGGATCTCCAGCGGCAGTACTTC. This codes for CASSLSDLQRQYF.

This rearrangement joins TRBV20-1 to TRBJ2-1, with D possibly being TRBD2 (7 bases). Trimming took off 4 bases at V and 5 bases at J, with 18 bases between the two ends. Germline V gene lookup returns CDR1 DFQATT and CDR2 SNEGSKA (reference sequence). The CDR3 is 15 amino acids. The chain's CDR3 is CSATNPAGTNNEQFF. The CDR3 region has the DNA TGCAGTGCTACAAACCCAGCGGGGACAAACAATGAGCAGTTCTTC.

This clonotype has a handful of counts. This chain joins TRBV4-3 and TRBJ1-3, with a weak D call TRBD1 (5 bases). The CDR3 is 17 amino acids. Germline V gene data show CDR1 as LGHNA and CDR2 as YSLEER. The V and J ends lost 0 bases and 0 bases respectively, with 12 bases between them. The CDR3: CASSQEGVSSSGNTIYF. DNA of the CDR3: TGCGCCAGCAGCCAAGAAGGGGTCTCAAGCTCTGGAAACACCATATATTTT.